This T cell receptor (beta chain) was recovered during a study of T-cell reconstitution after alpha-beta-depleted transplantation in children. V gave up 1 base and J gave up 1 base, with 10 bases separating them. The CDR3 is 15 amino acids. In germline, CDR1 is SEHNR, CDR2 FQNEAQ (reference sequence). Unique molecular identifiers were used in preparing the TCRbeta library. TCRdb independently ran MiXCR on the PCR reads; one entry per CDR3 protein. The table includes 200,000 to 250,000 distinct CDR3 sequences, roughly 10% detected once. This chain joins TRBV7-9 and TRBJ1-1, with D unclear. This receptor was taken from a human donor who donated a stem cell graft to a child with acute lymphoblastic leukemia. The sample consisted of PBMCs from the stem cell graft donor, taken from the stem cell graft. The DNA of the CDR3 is TGTGCCAGCAGCTTAGATATGACGGGGAACACTGAAGCTTTCTTT. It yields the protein CASSLDMTGNTEAFF.